The clone carrying this TCR beta chain was picked up a small number of times. Its antigen is as yet unknown. Time point described: patch test 2, 6 weeks after DPC sensitization. Specified treatment: therapeutic diphenylcyclopropenone sensitization with weekly scalp DPC. The data were obtained in a study of human T cells and chemical hapten exposure. Findings and limits, study-wide: Patch test score tracked positively with PT1 expanded TCR counts.

One entry per CDR3 protein results from TCRdb running MiXCR on the RACE reads. Counted here are just over 350,000 distinct CDR3 sequences, just under 6.5% occurring once; the ten biggest clones make up more than 5.5%. V lost 2 bases, J lost 5 bases, and 7 bases lay in between. CDR3 length equals 13 residues. The germline gives CDR1 ENHRY, CDR2 SYGVKD. The TCR sequence derives from a woman younger than 30 with alopecia areata. Some clones in this sample may be carry-over from other donors' samples. The chain links TRBV10-3 to TRBJ2-1; no reliable D call. The sequences come from whole blood, collected in connection with sensitization to the hapten diphenylcyclopropenone (DPC). CDR3 bases: TGTGCCATCAGTGAGCAACAGCACAATGAGCAGTTCTTC. Protein: CAISEQQHNEQFF.